A single sample gave rise to the 19 T cell receptor beta chains below, sequenced in a study of CD8+CD57+ T cells in acquired aplastic anemia. Before being chosen for sequencing, patients had shown CD8+CD57+ cell expansion by flow cytometry. Genomic DNA provided the template from which TCR beta VDJ and CDR3 profiles were obtained. TCRdb fed the reads into MiXCR, producing one record per CDR3 protein. Of approximately 190,000 distinct CDR3 sequences listed, roughly half are singletons. The source material was sorted CD4+, CD8+, or CD8+CD57+ T cells (not recorded which) from PBMCs. The receptor set was obtained from a human donor with aplastic anemia.

In the case of this clonotype: Given a much more abundant clone one base away, this may be a read error. No conserved phenylalanine or tryptophan ends this CDR3, so it is likely a read error. The chain recombines TRBV2 with TRBJ2-7, with D maybe TRBD2 (6 bases). CDR1 SNHLY and CDR2 FYNNEI come from the germline V gene. This CDR3 is built from 15 residues. Trimming left V 5 bases short and J 0 bases short, with 14 bases between. CDR3 nucleotides: TGTGCCAGCAGTTCCACCCCGACTAGCTCCTACGAGCAGTACCTC. It specifies CASSSTPTSSYEQYL.

This sequence joins TRBV13 and TRBJ2-7; D uncertain. The V gene's germline CDR1 is PRHDT and CDR2 FYEKMQ (reference sequence). Trimming cost V 5 bases and J 4 bases, with 9 bases left between them. The CDR3 runs 12 residues. The CDR3 region has the DNA TGTGCCAGCAGCAAAAGGGCTTACGAGCAGTACTTC. This sequence encodes CASSKRAYEQYF.

The sample holds many counts of this clonotype. The chain employs TRBV12-3 or TRBV12-4 and TRBJ2-7; tentative D call: TRBD2 (6 bases). There are 16 residues in the CDR3. The V gene lost 2 bases and the J gene lost 5 bases, with 19 bases spanning the gap. The CDR3 nucleotides read TGTGCCAGCAGTTTATGGGCAGGGAGGTTTCGGCACGAGCAGTACTTC. Its translation is CASSLWAGRFRHEQYF.

This rearrangement joins TRBV20-1 to TRBJ2-7; 11 bases align to TRBD2. The CDR3 runs 15 residues. Germline-derived CDR1 and CDR2 are DFQATT and SNEGSKA (reference sequence). After removal of 3 bases from V and 1 base from J, the junction contained 5 bases not matched to a gene. CDR3 sequence: CSASRGLAESYEQYF. The DNA for the CDR3 is TGCAGTGCTAGTAGGGGACTAGCGGAATCCTACGAGCAGTACTTC.

The chain has TRBV7-2 and TRBJ1-6, with 8 bases aligning to TRBD1. Trimming at V came to 7 bases and at J to 10 bases, leaving 9 bases not matched to a gene. Germline lookup yields CDR1 SGHTA and CDR2 FQGNSA. The CDR3 has 14 residues. DNA for the CDR3: TGTGCCAGCACCCAAAGCAGGGGGCTGTCACCCCTCCACTTT. This codes for CASTQSRGLSPLHF.

Notes on this clonotype: The junction shows a germline mismatch at one end, possibly a read error. The chain uses TRBV10-3 and TRBJ2-7; 12 positions match TRBD1. Germline loops: CDR1 ENHRY, CDR2 SYGVKD. CDR3 length equals 19 residues. CDR3 DNA sequence: TGTGCCAGCAGTGAGTCCGGGACAGGGGGCGCCGGGGGGTCCTACGAGCAGTACTTC. Its translation: CASSESGTGGAGGSYEQYF.

The sample holds many counts of this clonotype. This sequence joins TRBV12-5 and TRBJ2-5, with D possibly matching TRBD2 (6 bases). CDR3 length: 14 residues. Trimming shortened V by 4 bases and J by 4 bases, and 13 bases separated the two germline ends. CDR1 LGHNT and CDR2 FRNRAP come from the germline V gene. DNA of the CDR3: TGTGCTAGTGGTTCCATAGAGGGAGGAGAGACCCAGTACTTC. It encodes CASGSIEGGETQYF.

This clonotype was observed a handful of times. One end of the junction fails to match germline, which may point to a read error. The chain links TRBV5-4 to TRBJ1-1, with 11 bases identical to TRBD1. The CDR3 extends over 14 amino acids. Germline V gives CDR1 SGHNT, CDR2 YYREEE (reference sequence). CDR3 sequence: CAGSLDRGHTEAFF. The CDR3 DNA reads TGTGCCGGCAGCTTGGACAGGGGGCACACTGAAGCTTTCTTT. The complete variable domain, with remaining parts taken from reference TRBV5-4 and TRBJ1-1, reads ETGVTQSPTHLIKTRGQQVTLRCSSQSGHNTVSWYQQALGQGPQFIFQYYREEENGRGNFPPRFSGLQFPNYSSELNVNALELDDSALYLCAGSLDRGHTEAFFGQGTRLTVV.

J is TRBJ1-1 and V is TRBV15; D not certain. V dropped 3 bases and J dropped 3 bases, with 5 bases sitting between them. Germline V gives CDR1 LNHNV, CDR2 YYDKDF (reference sequence). The CDR3 consists of 12 residues. CDR3 nucleotides: TGTGCCACCAGCAGGGCGGACACTGAAGCTTTCTTT. It yields the protein CATSRADTEAFF.

The chain recombines TRBV19 with TRBJ2-1, with TRBD2 matching over 11 bases. Trimming cost V 8 bases and J 4 bases; bases outside gene matches: 7. Germline V lookup: CDR1 LNHDA, CDR2 SQIVND (reference sequence). The CDR3 covers 15 residues. CDR3 nucleotides: TGTGCCAGTGGGGATTGGACTAGCGGGTACAATGAGCAGTTCTTC. This sequence encodes CASGDWTSGYNEQFF.

The table lists this clonotype with a few counts. The gene calls are TRBV7-2 and TRBJ1-1, with D uncertain. The CDR3 totals 13 residues. Trimming stripped 5 bases from V and 1 base from J, with 8 bases between. Germline V gene lookup returns CDR1 SGHTA and CDR2 FQGNSA. The DNA for the CDR3 is TGTGCCAGCAGCGCACAACCGAACACTGAAGCTTTCTTT. Amino acid sequence: CASSAQPNTEAFF.

Of note for this clonotype: This may stem from a read error, because a much larger clone lies one nucleotide away. The J gene is TRBJ1-3, the V gene TRBV9, with D possibly being TRBD1 (5 bases). This CDR3 region has 16 residues. Germline-derived CDR1 and CDR2 are SGDLS and YYNGEE. The CDR3 nucleotides are TGTGCCAACAGCTCCGACAGTTGGCTTTTAGGAAACACCATATATTTT. Protein product: CANSSDSWLLGNTIYF. The full variable domain, completed using reference TRBV9 and TRBJ1-3, is DSGVTQTPKHLITATGQRVTLRCSPRSGDLSVYWYQQSLDQGLQFLIQYYNGEERAKGNILERFSAQQFPDLHSELNLSSLELGDSALYFCANSSDSWLLGNTIYFGEGSWLTVV.

The V gene is TRBV19, the J gene TRBJ2-3; TRBD1 matches at 7 bases. The germline V gene has CDR1 LNHDA and CDR2 SQIVND (reference sequence). There are 13 residues in the CDR3. V gave up 8 bases and J gave up 2 bases; unmatched junction bases: 4. CDR3 residues: CASAGTATDTQYF. The DNA of the CDR3 is TGTGCCAGTGCCGGGACAGCCACAGATACGCAGTATTTT.

This clonotype was seen just once. Compared with germline, one end of the junction differs, possibly owing to a read error. V usage is TRBV5-4 and J usage is TRBJ1-6; a possible D gene is TRBD1 (5 bases). Germline CDR1 reads SGHNT; CDR2 reads YYREEE (reference sequence). This CDR3 spans 14 amino acids. The CDR3 DNA is TGTGCCAGCAGCGTGACAGAGCGGAATTCACCTCTCCACTTT. Its protein is CASSVTERNSPLHF.

The rearrangement joins TRBV15 to TRBJ2-7; TRBD1 might be the D (7 bases). The CDR3 totals 15 residues. From germline, CDR1 is LNHNV and CDR2 YYDKDF (reference sequence). Trimming left V 6 bases short and J 3 bases short, with 18 bases between. As DNA, the CDR3 is TGTGCCACCAGTCCGAGGGGGGACAGTCTCTACGAGCAGTACTTC. As protein: CATSPRGDSLYEQYF.

This clonotype was seen ten or more times. The chain uses TRBV7-2 and TRBJ2-7; D perhaps matches TRBD2 (5 bases). The V gene lost 2 bases and the J gene lost 4 bases, with 15 bases spanning the gap. This CDR3 has 15 amino acids. CDR1 SGHTA and CDR2 FQGNSA come from the germline V gene. CDR3 DNA sequence: TGTGCCAGCAGCTTATCGGGGTTAAGTTCGTACGAGCAGTACTTC. Protein product: CASSLSGLSSYEQYF.

There are a few counts of this clonotype. A read error is possible here, since a much larger clone lies one base away. This chain uses TRBV20-1 with TRBJ1-2; 7 nucleotides agree with TRBD1. CDR1 and CDR2 from the germline V gene are DFQATT and SNEGSKA (reference sequence). The CDR3 covers 14 residues. V trimming: 3 bases; J trimming: 2 bases; junction bases outside the gene matches: 6. CDR3 DNA: TGCAGTGCTAGTGACAGGGTGGGAAACTATGGCTACACCTTC. As protein: CSASDRVGNYGYTF.

Many counts were recorded for this clonotype. The rearrangement links TRBV7-6 to TRBJ1-2; 7 nucleotides agree with TRBD1. This CDR3 contains 14 residues. V shed 3 bases and J 2 bases; nucleotides not matched to a gene: 3. Germline V gene lookup returns CDR1 SGHVS and CDR2 FNYEAQ. The chain's CDR3 is CASSLGRGNYGYTF. CDR3 nucleotides: TGTGCCAGCAGCTTGGGCAGGGGGAACTATGGCTACACCTTC.

Worth noting for this clonotype: A much bigger clone sits one base away, suggesting this may be a read error. The chain employs TRBV5-4 and TRBJ2-2; 9 bases agree with TRBD2. The CDR3 length is 14 residues. Unmatched junction bases numbered 7, after V lost 6 bases and J lost 7 bases. Germline V CDR1 and CDR2: SGHNT, YYREEE (reference sequence). The CDR3 protein is CASNIAGDGGELFF. CDR3 bases: TGTGCCAGCAATATAGCGGGAGATGGCGGGGAGCTGTTTTTT. Filled out from reference TRBV5-4 and TRBJ2-2, the complete variable domain reads ETGVTQSPTHLIKTRGQQVTLRCSSQSGHNTVSWYQQALGQGPQFIFQYYREEENGRGNFPPRFSGLQFPNYSSELNVNALELDDSALYLCASNIAGDGGELFFGEGSRLTVL.